This T cell receptor beta chain was documented in a study of cytomegalovirus exposure and HLA in healthy donors. The table lists this clone with a count of one. Its antigen is unknown. PCR used 60 Vbeta primers and 13 Jbeta primers. Assay: immunoSEQ multiplex PCR; the TCRdb copy retains only in-frame clones and omits some. This repertoire shows 150,000 to 200,000 clones, around 81% found once; its top ten account for approximately 2%. Study-level results: Later analysis found that TCR beta chains associated with HLA were more clonally expanded than other, equally common chains.

Germline CDR1 and CDR2: SEHNR and FQNEAQ (reference sequence). Trimming stripped 4 bases from V and 7 bases from J, with 14 bases between. The CDR3 consists of 13 residues. This sequence was found in a man younger than 35 in good health and CMV-seronegative. The chain links TRBV7-9 to TRBJ2-7; perhaps TRBD2 as D (6 bases). Sequencing was done on a sample of PBMCs. This CDR3 is CASSWDSLKEQYF. CDR3 coding DNA: TGTGCCAGCAGCTGGGACTCCTTGAAGGAGCAGTACTTC.